This is a list of T cell receptor beta chains from one sample in a study of cytomegalovirus exposure and HLA in healthy donors. The method was immunoSEQ multiplex PCR; TCRdb's version includes in-frame clones alone and lacks a portion of them. In the table there are approximately 62,000 clones, about 90% of which are singletons. The material sequenced was PBMCs. These receptors all stem from a woman aged 18-29 years in good health and CMV-seronegative. The conserved cysteine and the conserved F or W are not part of the CDR3 here. Each record gives: V gene, CDR3 protein.

V gene: TRBV5-1
CDR3 protein: ASSLGQGAPGELF

V gene: TRBV29-1
CDR3 protein: SVVLWEGTEAF

V gene: TRBV9
CDR3 protein: ASSENRQGVPSGANVLT

V gene: TRBV5-1
CDR3 protein: ASPTGANEKLF

V gene: TRBV5-1
CDR3 protein: ASSIQGTNEQY

V gene: TRBV28
CDR3 protein: ASSPDTANYGYT

V gene: TRBV25-1
CDR3 protein: ATLSGGGKNEQF

V gene: TRBV5-1
CDR3 protein: ASSFGGSYEQY

V gene: TRBV11-2
CDR3 protein: ASSSYSYEQY

V gene: TRBV28
CDR3 protein: ASSPTGTYEQY

V gene: TRBV7-2
CDR3 protein: ASRVAGGPFDT

V gene: TRBV10-3
CDR3 protein: AISDPRGRTEAF

V gene: TRBV29-1
CDR3 protein: SAERTGGYGYT

V gene: TRBV27
CDR3 protein: ASSLAGYSYNEQF

V gene: TRBV6-5
CDR3 protein: ASSYVSGAYYNEQF

V gene: TRBV28
CDR3 protein: ASSVRGLPYEQY

V gene: TRBV11-1
CDR3 protein: ASSLAGGRYNEQF

V gene: TRBV6-5
CDR3 protein: ASSYPGAQLF

V gene: TRBV28
CDR3 protein: ASSMENPNYGYT

V gene: TRBV4-2
CDR3 protein: ASSQELQRGVDTQY

V gene: TRBV11-3
CDR3 protein: ASSFSTQVLQETQY

V gene: TRBV30
CDR3 protein: AWSTDRGYNEQF

V gene: TRBV5-6
CDR3 protein: ASSLGGQETQY

V gene: TRBV4-1
CDR3 protein: ASSQDYRGLLTQY

V gene: TRBV15
CDR3 protein: ATSRVRDEKLF

V gene: TRBV4-1
CDR3 protein: ASSQVGVVGELF

V gene: TRBV6-6
CDR3 protein: ASSYSSSTGAGGYT

V gene: TRBV5-4
CDR3 protein: ASSLTGKVGF

V gene: TRBV5-6
CDR3 protein: ASSRGNPVMNTEAF

V gene: TRBV5-4
CDR3 protein: ASSSSSGGAYQETQY

V gene: TRBV2
CDR3 protein: ASGEGGGWSSYNEQF

V gene: TRBV7-9
CDR3 protein: ASMAGAGETQY

V gene: TRBV23-1
CDR3 protein: ASSQSGTGGNYGYT

V gene: TRBV29-1
CDR3 protein: SVEGGATGTRADTQY

V gene: TRBV7-3
CDR3 protein: ASSSLTGPTPNEQY

V gene: TRBV6-1
CDR3 protein: ASSERSSGNTIY

V gene: TRBV28
CDR3 protein: ASSLPGGWGGYT

V gene: TRBV29-1
CDR3 protein: SVGEGPGEKLF

V gene: TRBV7-9
CDR3 protein: ASSSIWGADTEAF

V gene: TRBV5-3
CDR3 protein: ARPPRTGYLDGYT

V gene: TRBV6-5
CDR3 protein: ASSFSGVGGNYGYT

V gene: TRBV18
CDR3 protein: ASSTTQGANLEAF

V gene: TRBV29-1
CDR3 protein: SAGGPLSGYT

V gene: TRBV7-9
CDR3 protein: ASSLDAGGTGELF

V gene: TRBV10-3
CDR3 protein: AIRGTSGSSYEQY

V gene: TRBV6-5
CDR3 protein: ASSYIGFYEQY

V gene: TRBV6-1
CDR3 protein: ASSGEDRTSGYT

V gene: TRBV28
CDR3 protein: ASSPQGGAKETQY

V gene: TRBV2
CDR3 protein: ASTRELHNEQF

V gene: TRBV29-1
CDR3 protein: SARGLADYEQY

V gene: TRBV30
CDR3 protein: AWRTEPFGGELF

V gene: TRBV4-1
CDR3 protein: ASSRTVGETQY

V gene: TRBV7-9
CDR3 protein: ASSLGFSGGGLYNEQF

V gene: TRBV27
CDR3 protein: ASSSYRQHFEAF